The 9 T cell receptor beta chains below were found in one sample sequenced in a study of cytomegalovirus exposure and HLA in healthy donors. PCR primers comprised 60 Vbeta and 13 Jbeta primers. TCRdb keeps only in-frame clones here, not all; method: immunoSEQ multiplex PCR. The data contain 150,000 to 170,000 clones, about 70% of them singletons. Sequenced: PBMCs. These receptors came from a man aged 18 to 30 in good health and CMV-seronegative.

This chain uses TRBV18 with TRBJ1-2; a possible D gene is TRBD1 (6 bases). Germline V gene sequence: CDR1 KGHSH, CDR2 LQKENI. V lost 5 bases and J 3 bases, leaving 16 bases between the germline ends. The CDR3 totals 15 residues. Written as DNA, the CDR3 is TGTGCCAGCTCAAAGGACAGCGCGAGTGACTATGGCTACACCTTC. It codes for CASSKDSASDYGYTF.

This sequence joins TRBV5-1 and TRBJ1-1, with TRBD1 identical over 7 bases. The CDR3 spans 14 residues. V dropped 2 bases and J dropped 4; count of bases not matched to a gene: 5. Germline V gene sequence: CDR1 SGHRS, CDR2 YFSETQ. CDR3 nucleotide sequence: TGCGCCAGCAGCTTACGGCAGGGGGGCACTGAAGCTTTCTTT. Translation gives CASSLRQGGTEAFF.

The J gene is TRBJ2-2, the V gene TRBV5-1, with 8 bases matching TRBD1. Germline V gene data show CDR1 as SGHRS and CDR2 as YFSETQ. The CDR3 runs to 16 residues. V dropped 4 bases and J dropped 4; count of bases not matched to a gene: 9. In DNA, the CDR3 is TGCGCCAGCAGCCCACTTGGGACAGGTTCCACCGGGGAGCTGTTTTTT. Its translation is CASSPLGTGSTGELFF.

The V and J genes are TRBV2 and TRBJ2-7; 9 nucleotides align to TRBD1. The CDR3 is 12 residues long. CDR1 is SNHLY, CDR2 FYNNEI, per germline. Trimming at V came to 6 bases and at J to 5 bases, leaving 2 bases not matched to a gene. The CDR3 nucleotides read TGTGCCAGCAGGGACAGGGGCCACGAGCAGTACGTC. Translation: CASRDRGHEQYV.

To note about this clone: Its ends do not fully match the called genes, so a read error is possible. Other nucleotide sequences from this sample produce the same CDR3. CDR3 in DNA: TGCAGCGTTGCAGGGGAACCCAACTCTGGAAATACCATATATTTT. This gives the protein CSVAGEPNSGNTIYF. This sequence joins TRBV29-1 and TRBJ1-3, with D perhaps TRBD1 (6 bases). Per the germline V gene, CDR1 is SQVTM and CDR2 is ANQGSEA. There are 15 residues in the CDR3.

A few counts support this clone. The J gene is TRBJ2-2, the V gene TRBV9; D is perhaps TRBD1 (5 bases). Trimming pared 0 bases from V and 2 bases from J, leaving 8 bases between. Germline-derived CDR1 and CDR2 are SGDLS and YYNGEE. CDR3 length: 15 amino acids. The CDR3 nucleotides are TGTGCCAGCAGCGTAGAGACAGCTAACACCGGGGAGCTGTTTTTT. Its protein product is CASSVETANTGELFF.

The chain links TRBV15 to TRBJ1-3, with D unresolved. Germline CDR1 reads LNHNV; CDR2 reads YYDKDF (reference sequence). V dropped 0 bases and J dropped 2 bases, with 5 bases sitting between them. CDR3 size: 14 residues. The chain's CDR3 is CATSREEAGNTIYF. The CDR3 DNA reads TGTGCCACCAGCAGAGAGGAGGCTGGAAACACCATATATTTT.

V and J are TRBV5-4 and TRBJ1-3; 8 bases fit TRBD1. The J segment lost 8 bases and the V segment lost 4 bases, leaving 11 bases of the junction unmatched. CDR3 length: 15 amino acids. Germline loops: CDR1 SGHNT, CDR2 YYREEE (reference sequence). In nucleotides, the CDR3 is TGTGCCAGCAGCCAATGGACAGGGATAGTCGACACCATATATTTT. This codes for CASSQWTGIVDTIYF.

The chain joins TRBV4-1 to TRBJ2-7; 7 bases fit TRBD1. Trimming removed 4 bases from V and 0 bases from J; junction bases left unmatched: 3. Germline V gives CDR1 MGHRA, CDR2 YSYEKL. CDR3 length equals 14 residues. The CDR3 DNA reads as TGCGCCAGCAGCCGGACAGGTATCTCCTACGAGCAGTACTTC. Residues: CASSRTGISYEQYF.